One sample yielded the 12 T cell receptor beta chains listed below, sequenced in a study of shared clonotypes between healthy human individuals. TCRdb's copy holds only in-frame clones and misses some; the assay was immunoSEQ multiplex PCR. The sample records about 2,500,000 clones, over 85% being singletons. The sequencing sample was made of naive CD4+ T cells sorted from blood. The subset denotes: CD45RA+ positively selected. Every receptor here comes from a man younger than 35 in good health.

The CDR3 nucleotides read TGCGCCAGCAGCTATCGGACAGGGGGTACTAATGAGCAGTTCTTC. This sequence encodes CASSYRTGGTNEQFF. The J gene is TRBJ2-1, the V gene TRBV5-1; 10 bases align to TRBD1. Germline V CDR1 and CDR2: SGHRS, YFSETQ. J gave up 7 bases and V 3 bases, and 7 bases lay outside the gene matches. The CDR3 has 15 amino acids.

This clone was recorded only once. CDR3 residues: CASSFLGNTIYF. CDR3 in DNA: TGTGCCAGCAGCTTCTTAGGAAACACCATATATTTT. This chain uses TRBV5-6 with TRBJ1-3; no clear D. Germline values: CDR1 SGHDT, CDR2 YYEEEE. V was shortened by 2 bases and J by 4 bases, with 4 bases between the two germline ends. CDR3 length equals 12 residues.

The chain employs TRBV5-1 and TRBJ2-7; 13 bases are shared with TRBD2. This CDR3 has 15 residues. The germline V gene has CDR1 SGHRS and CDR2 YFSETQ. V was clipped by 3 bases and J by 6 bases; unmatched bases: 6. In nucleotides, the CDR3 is TGCGCCAGCAGCTCCAGGACTAGCGGGAGTGCCGAGCAGTACTTC. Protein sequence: CASSSRTSGSAEQYF.

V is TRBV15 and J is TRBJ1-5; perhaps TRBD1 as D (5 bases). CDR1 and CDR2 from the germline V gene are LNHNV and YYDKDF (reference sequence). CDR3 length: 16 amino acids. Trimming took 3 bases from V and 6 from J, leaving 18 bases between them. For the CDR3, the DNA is TGTGCCACCAGCAGGGAGAGCCGGGGCTGGCCTCAGCCCCAGCATTTT. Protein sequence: CATSRESRGWPQPQHF.

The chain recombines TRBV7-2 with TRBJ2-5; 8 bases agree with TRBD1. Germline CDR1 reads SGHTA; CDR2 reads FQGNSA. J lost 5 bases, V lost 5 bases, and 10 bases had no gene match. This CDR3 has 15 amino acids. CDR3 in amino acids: CASSQRTGTGETQYF. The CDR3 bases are TGTGCCAGCAGCCAACGGACAGGGACGGGGGAGACCCAGTACTTC.

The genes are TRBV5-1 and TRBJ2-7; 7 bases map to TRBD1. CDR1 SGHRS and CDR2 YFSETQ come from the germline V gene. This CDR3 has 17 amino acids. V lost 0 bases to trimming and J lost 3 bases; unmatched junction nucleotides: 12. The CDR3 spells CASSLGIGGQASYEQYF. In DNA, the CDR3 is TGCGCCAGCAGCTTGGGTATCGGCGGACAGGCGAGCTACGAGCAGTACTTC.

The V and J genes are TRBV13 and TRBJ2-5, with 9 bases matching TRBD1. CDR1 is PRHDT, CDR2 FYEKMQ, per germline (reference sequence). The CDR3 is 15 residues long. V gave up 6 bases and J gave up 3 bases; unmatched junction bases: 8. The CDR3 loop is CASSLDRGVKETQYF. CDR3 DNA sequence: TGTGCCAGCAGTCTGGACAGGGGAGTTAAAGAGACCCAGTACTTC.

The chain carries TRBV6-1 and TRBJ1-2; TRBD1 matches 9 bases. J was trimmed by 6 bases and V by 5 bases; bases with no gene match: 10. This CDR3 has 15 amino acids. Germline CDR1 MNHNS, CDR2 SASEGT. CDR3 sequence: CASSSGTGTFHGYTF. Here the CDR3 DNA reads TGTGCCAGCAGTAGCGGGACAGGGACTTTTCATGGCTACACCTTC.

CDR3 in DNA: TGTGCCAGCAGCCGTCTATTGGGTGGGAACTACGAGCAGTACTTC. Protein product: CASSRLLGGNYEQYF. This rearrangement joins TRBV14 to TRBJ2-7; D is undetermined. Trimming pared 4 bases from V and 3 bases from J, leaving 16 bases between. The CDR3 totals 15 residues. CDR1 SGHDN and CDR2 FVKESK come from the germline V gene.

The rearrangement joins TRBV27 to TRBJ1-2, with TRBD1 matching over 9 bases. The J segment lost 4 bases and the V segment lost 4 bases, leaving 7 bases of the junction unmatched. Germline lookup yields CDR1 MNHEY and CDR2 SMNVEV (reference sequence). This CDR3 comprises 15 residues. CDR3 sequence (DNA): TGTGCCAGCAGTTCAAGACAGGGGGGTACCTATGGCTACACCTTC. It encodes CASSSRQGGTYGYTF.

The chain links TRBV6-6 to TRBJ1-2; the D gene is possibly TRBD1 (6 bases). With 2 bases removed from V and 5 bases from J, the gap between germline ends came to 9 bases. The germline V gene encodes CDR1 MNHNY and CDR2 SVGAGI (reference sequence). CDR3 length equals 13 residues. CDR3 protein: CASSYTGSYGYTF. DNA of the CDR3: TGTGCCAGCAGTTACACAGGGTCTTATGGCTACACCTTC.

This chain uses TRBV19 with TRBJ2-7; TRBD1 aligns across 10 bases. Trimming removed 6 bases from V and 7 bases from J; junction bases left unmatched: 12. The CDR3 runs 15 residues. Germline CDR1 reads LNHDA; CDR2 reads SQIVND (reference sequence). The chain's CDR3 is CASRNPGQGSGEQYF. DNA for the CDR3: TGTGCCAGTAGGAACCCGGGACAGGGGTCCGGGGAGCAGTACTTC.